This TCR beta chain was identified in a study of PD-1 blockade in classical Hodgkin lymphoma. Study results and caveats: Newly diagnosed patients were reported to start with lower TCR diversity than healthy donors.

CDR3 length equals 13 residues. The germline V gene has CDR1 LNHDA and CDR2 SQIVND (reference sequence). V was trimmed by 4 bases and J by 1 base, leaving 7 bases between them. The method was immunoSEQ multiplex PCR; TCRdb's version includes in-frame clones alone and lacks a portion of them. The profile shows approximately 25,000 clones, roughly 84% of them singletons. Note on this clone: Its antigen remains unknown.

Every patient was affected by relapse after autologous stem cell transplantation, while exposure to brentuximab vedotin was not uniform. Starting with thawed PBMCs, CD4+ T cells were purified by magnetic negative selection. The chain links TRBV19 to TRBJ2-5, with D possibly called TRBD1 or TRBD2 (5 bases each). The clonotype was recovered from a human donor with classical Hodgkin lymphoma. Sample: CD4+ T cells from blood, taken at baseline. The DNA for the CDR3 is TGTGCCAGTAGTACTGGGGGCCAAGAGACCCAGTACTTC. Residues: CASSTGGQETQYF.